Listed below are T cell receptor beta chains from one sample, sequenced in a study of human T cells and chemical hapten exposure. TCRdb used MiXCR to reprocess the RACE reads, holding one entry per CDR3 protein. The sample includes tens of thousands of distinct CDR3 sequences, 11% seen only once; the top ten take 1.4%. Sequencing used whole blood, obtained in connection with sensitization to the hapten diphenylcyclopropenone (DPC). The receptors were gathered from a woman aged 45-65 years with alopecia areata. Some clones in this sample may be carry-over from other donors' samples. Both conserved end residues are part of each CDR3. A D gene is named only where the DNA matches it firmly. Where a row states a size, it is once, few, many or the class of an expanded clone; other rows omit it.

TRBV5-4,TRBJ1-6,NA,many,TGTGCCAGCAGCCCCGCCGGGGGAGCGAATTCACCCCTCCACTTT,CASSPAGGANSPLHF
TRBV18,TRBJ2-1,NA,many,TGTGCCAGCTCACCGGGGCGCGACAATGAGCAGTTCTTC,CASSPGRDNEQFF
TRBV7-9,TRBJ2-3,TRBD1,NA,TGTGCCAGCAGCTTAGTGTGGGACAGGGGGCCGGATACGCAGTATTTT,CASSLVWDRGPDTQYF
TRBV7-2,TRBJ2-5,TRBD1,many,TGTGCCAGCAGCTTAGTTTACAGGGGAAGACAAGAGACCCAGTACTTC,CASSLVYRGRQETQYF
TRBV6-5,TRBJ2-2,TRBD1,many,TGTGCCAGCAGTTTAGGAAGAGGTCCTAAGGGACAGGGGGCCTCCGGGGAGCTGTTTTTT,CASSLGRGPKGQGASGELFF
TRBV24-1,TRBJ2-3,NA,NA,TGTGCCACCAGTGATTCCCCGGGGCAGGGACTCACAGATACGCAGTATTTT,CATSDSPGQGLTDTQYF
TRBV4-3,TRBJ2-4,NA,many,TGCGCCAGCAGCCAAGATCGAGTACAAAAGTACTTC,CASSQDRVQKYF
TRBV19,TRBJ1-2,NA,NA,TGTGCCAGTAGCCCCATACAGCGAACCTATGGCTACACCTTC,CASSPIQRTYGYTF
TRBV12-3/TRBV12-4,TRBJ2-5,NA,many,TGTGCCAGCAGTTTAGGGCAGGGGAAGACCCAGTACTTC,CASSLGQGKTQYF
TRBV7-7,TRBJ1-1,TRBD1,many,TGTGCTAGCAGCTCGGGACAGGACACTGAAGCTTTCTTT,CASSSGQDTEAFF
TRBV20-1,TRBJ1-3,NA,few,TGCAGTGCTAGAGGGGCTGGAAACACCATATATTTT,CSARGAGNTIYF
TRBV9,TRBJ2-1,TRBD2,few,TGTGCCAGCAGCGCCCTGGGACTAGCGGGAAGCTCCTACAATGAGCAGTTCTTC,CASSALGLAGSSYNEQFF
TRBV24-1,TRBJ2-3,TRBD1,NA,TGTGCCACAGGAACAGGGGTGACAGATACGCAGTATTTT,CATGTGVTDTQYF
TRBV6-1,TRBJ2-7,TRBD1,many,TGTGCCACCGGGGACAGGGGATCCTACGAGCAGTACTTC,CATGDRGSYEQYF
TRBV5-4,TRBJ1-1,NA,many,TGTGCCAGCAGTTTTACTGGGGCGGCCGACACTGAAGCTTTCTTT,CASSFTGAADTEAFF
TRBV12-3/TRBV12-4,TRBJ2-3,NA,NA,TGTGCCAGCAGCCCTCCTATACGGGGTACGCAGTATTTT,CASSPPIRGTQYF
TRBV20-1,TRBJ1-6,NA,NA,TGCAGTGCTAGAGGTGCCCAAGTGACTCGGCATAATTCACCCCTCCACTTT,CSARGAQVTRHNSPLHF
TRBV7-9,TRBJ1-2,NA,few,TGTGCCAGCAGCTTAGTACAGGGCAGAGGCTACACCTTC,CASSLVQGRGYTF
TRBV12-3/TRBV12-4,TRBJ2-1,TRBD2,NA,TGTGCCAGCAGTTTACCCGAGTGGTTAGCGGGAGGCTACAATGAGCAGTTCTTC,CASSLPEWLAGGYNEQFF
TRBV7-2,TRBJ2-7,NA,many,TGTGCCAGCAGCACCCCGGGCAACGAGCAGTACTTC,CASSTPGNEQYF
TRBV24-1,TRBJ2-2,TRBD2,NA,TGTGCCACCGCCCGGCGGGAGTCCCCCGGGGAGCTGTTTTTT,CATARRESPGELFF
TRBV4-1,TRBJ1-2,TRBD1,many,TGCGCCAGCAGCCAGGACAGGAGCTACTATGGCTACACCTTC,CASSQDRSYYGYTF
TRBV5-1,TRBJ2-5,NA,many,TGCGCCAGCAGCTCCAACCAAGAGACCCAGTACTTC,CASSSNQETQYF
TRBV28,TRBJ2-7,NA,many,TGTGCCAGCAGTCCCTACTCCTACGAGCAGTACTTC,CASSPYSYEQYF
TRBV29-1,TRBJ1-2,NA,few,TGCAGCGCTGTACAGGGAGTCTATGGCTACACCTTC,CSAVQGVYGYTF
TRBV12-2,TRBJ1-2,NA,NA,TGTGCAAGTCGCGTCCCGAGGGGACCTAACTATGGCTACACCTTC,CASRVPRGPNYGYTF
TRBV11-2,TRBJ2-5,TRBD1,few,TGTGCCAGCAGCACCCTGGACAGGGGGTTGGTTGTGACCCAGTACTTC,CASSTLDRGLVVTQYF
TRBV6-2/TRBV6-3,TRBJ2-1,NA,many,TGTGCCAGCAGTTCGCCGGTCGACGGTGAGCAGTTCTTC,CASSSPVDGEQFF
TRBV20-1,TRBJ2-7,NA,many,TGCAGTGCTTCGACATCCTCCTACGAGCAGTACTTC,CSASTSSYEQYF
TRBV11-2,TRBJ1-6,NA,many,TGTGCCAGCAGCTCCACCGAGAATTCACCCCTCCACTTT,CASSSTENSPLHF
TRBV7-9,TRBJ1-1,NA,many,TGTGCCAGCAGCTTAACCGAAGGAACTGAAGCTTTCTTT,CASSLTEGTEAFF
TRBV28,TRBJ2-7,NA,NA,TGTGCCAGCAGCCAGAAGAAACAACAGCAGTACTTC,CASSQKKQQQYF
TRBV9,TRBJ2-3,NA,few,TGTGCCAGCAGCGGGTCTAGCACAGATACGCAGTATTTT,CASSGSSTDTQYF
TRBV7-2,TRBJ2-3,NA,NA,TGTGCCAGCAGGCCGGGCACAGATACGCAGTATTTT,CASRPGTDTQYF
TRBV27,TRBJ1-2,TRBD1,many,TGTGCCAGCAGTTTGGGACAGGGGCTTCTCTATGGCTACACCTTC,CASSLGQGLLYGYTF
TRBV7-9,TRBJ1-1,TRBD1,few,TGTGCCAGCAGCCCCCCGGGACAGGGGGCCCTGAACACTGAAGCTTTCTTT,CASSPPGQGALNTEAFF
TRBV11-3,TRBJ1-5,NA,NA,TGTGCCAGCAGCCCCCGTCGCGGAGGTCAGCCCCAGCATTTT,CASSPRRGGQPQHF
TRBV3-1,TRBJ1-1,NA,few,TGTGCCAGCAGCCACCTCTCGACAGTACAGGAAGCTTTCTTT,CASSHLSTVQEAFF
TRBV9,TRBJ2-5,NA,NA,TGTGCCAGCAGCGTAGAGGAGACCCAGTACTTC,CASSVEETQYF
TRBV29-1,TRBJ2-5,TRBD2,few,TGCAGCGTTGACATTAGCGGGGTTCAGGAGACCCAGTACTTC,CSVDISGVQETQYF
TRBV25-1,TRBJ2-2,NA,NA,TGTGCCAGCAGTGATGTAGGAGGGGGACTCACCGGGGAGCTGTTTTTT,CASSDVGGGLTGELFF
TRBV20-1,TRBJ2-1,NA,NA,TGCAGTGTTCCCTCGGATCTCCGCCCTTTCAATGAGCAGTTCTTC,CSVPSDLRPFNEQFF
TRBV29-1,TRBJ2-7,TRBD1,NA,TGCAGCGTTGCCCGGACAGGGGGCTTGGGGCAGTACTTC,CSVARTGGLGQYF
TRBV6-2/TRBV6-3,TRBJ2-5,NA,NA,TGTGCCAGCAGCCAAAACTACGCGGAGACCCAGTACTTC,CASSQNYAETQYF
TRBV7-9,TRBJ2-5,TRBD1,many,TGTGCCAGCAGCTCGCTTGGGACAGGCCAAGAGACCCAGTACTTC,CASSSLGTGQETQYF
TRBV18,TRBJ1-1,TRBD1,many,TGTGCCAGCTCACTTGGGACAGGGAGGATGAACACTGAAGCTTTCTTT,CASSLGTGRMNTEAFF
TRBV6-2/TRBV6-3,TRBJ1-4,NA,NA,TGTGCCAGCAGTTACTTCTCACCAGGGACTAATGAAAAACTGTTTTTT,CASSYFSPGTNEKLFF
TRBV18,TRBJ2-7,TRBD1,few,TGTGCCAGCTCACCCTACTCGACAGGGGCACGTAAAGAGCAGTACTTC,CASSPYSTGARKEQYF
TRBV2,TRBJ2-3,TRBD2,NA,TGTGCCAGCAGTGTGGCTAGCGGAAAAAAACAGTATTTT,CASSVASGKKQYF
TRBV5-1,TRBJ1-4,NA,few,TGCGCCAGCAGAGCCGGGGGTTCTAATGAAAAACTGTTTTTT,CASRAGGSNEKLFF
TRBV24-1,TRBJ2-1,TRBD2,few,TGTGCCACCAGTGATTCGCTAGCGGGGGCCATCAGCTCCTACAATGAGCAGTTCTTC,CATSDSLAGAISSYNEQFF
TRBV18,TRBJ1-1,NA,many,TGTGCCAGCTCACCAGCGGTTTACACTGAAGCTTTCTTT,CASSPAVYTEAFF
TRBV6-6,TRBJ2-5,NA,NA,TGTGCCAGCAGTTACGGGGTTGGCCTGCTGGCCCCTGCCCAGTACTTC,CASSYGVGLLAPAQYF
TRBV2,TRBJ2-1,TRBD1,many,TGTGCCAGCAGTCTTCGGGACAGGGATTACAATGAGCAGTTCTTC,CASSLRDRDYNEQFF